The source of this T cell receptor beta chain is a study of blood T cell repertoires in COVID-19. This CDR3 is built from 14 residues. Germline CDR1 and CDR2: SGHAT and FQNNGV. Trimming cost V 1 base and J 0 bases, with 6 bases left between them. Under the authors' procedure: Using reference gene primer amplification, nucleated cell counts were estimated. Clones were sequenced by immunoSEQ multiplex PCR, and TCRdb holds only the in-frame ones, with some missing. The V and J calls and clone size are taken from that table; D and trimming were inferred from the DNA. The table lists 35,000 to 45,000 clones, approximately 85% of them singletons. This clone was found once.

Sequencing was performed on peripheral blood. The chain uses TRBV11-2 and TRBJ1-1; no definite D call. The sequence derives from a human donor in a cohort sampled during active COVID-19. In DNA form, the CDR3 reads TGTGCCAGCAGCTTAGGTACGGTGAACACTGAAGCTTTCTTT. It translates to CASSLGTVNTEAFF.